The source of this T cell receptor (beta chain) is a study of blood T cell repertoires in COVID-19. This clone was seen a handful of times. Profiling relied on immunoSEQ multiplex PCR, and the TCRdb table lists in-frame clones only, not all of them. The table shows over 250,000 clones, with more than 85% occurring only once. The clonotype was recovered from a young adult with COVID-19, enrolled during active disease. Sequencing was carried out using peripheral blood.

The DNA of the CDR3 is TGTGCCAGCAGCCGGAGCGTGTTCTCTGGAAACACCATATATTTT. Translated: CASSRSVFSGNTIYF. The genes are TRBV21-1 and TRBJ1-3. TRBV21-1 is an annotated pseudogene. The CDR3 contains 15 residues.